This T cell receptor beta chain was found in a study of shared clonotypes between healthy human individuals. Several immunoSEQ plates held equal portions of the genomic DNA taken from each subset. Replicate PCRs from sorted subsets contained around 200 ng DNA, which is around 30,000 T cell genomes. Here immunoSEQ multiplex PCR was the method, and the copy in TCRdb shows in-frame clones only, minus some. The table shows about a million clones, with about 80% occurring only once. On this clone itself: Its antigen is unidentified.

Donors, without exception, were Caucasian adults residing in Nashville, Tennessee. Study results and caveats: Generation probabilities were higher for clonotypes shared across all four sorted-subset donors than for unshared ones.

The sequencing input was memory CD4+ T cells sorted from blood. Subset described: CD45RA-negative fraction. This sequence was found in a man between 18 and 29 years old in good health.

In DNA form, the CDR3 reads TGTGCCAGCAGCTTAGACGCGGGAGGGCGAGTGGGGACGCAGTATTTT. Its translation: CASSLDAGGRVGTQYF. The chain employs TRBV7-2 and TRBJ2-3; TRBD2 aligns across 9 bases. This CDR3 is 16 amino acids long. Germline V gives CDR1 SGHTA, CDR2 FQGNSA. Trimming at V came to 1 base and at J to 9 bases, leaving 11 bases not matched to a gene.